A single sample gave rise to the 32 T cell receptor beta chains below, sequenced in a study of T cells in Graves' hyperthyroidism and ophthalmopathy. Using RNA transcripts as the source, TCR beta CDR3 regions were amplified. First-round RT-PCR with HTBI primers amplified the TCR CDR3 region. TCRdb fed the multiplex PCR reads into MiXCR, producing one record per CDR3 protein. In the table there are more than 500,000 distinct CDR3 sequences, under 15% of which are singletons. The sequencing input was blood. These receptors were collected from a middle-aged woman with Graves' ophthalmopathy.

This clonotype occurred a few times. The chain couples TRBV6-1 to TRBJ2-2, with D possibly matching TRBD2 (6 bases). Germline V gene sequence: CDR1 MNHNS, CDR2 SASEGT. CDR3 length: 14 residues. V lost 6 bases and J 6 bases, leaving 14 bases between the germline ends. CDR3 residues: CASREGLLAGELFF. The CDR3 DNA reads TGTGCCAGCAGAGAGGGACTTCTGGCCGGGGAGCTGTTTTTT.

V gene TRBV11-3 combines with J gene TRBJ2-7; 9 bases match TRBD1. The CDR3 spans 15 residues. From germline, CDR1 is SGHNT and CDR2 YENEEA. J lost 5 bases, V lost 5 bases, and 10 bases had no gene match. The CDR3 nucleotides read TGTGCCAGCAGCCCCCGAGGGACAGGGACGAACGAGCAGTACTTC. Amino acid sequence: CASSPRGTGTNEQYF.

This clonotype was counted at least ten times. The chain employs TRBV28 and TRBJ2-7; D is perhaps TRBD1 (6 bases). The V gene's germline CDR1 is MDHEN and CDR2 SYDVKM. Trimming shortened V by 3 bases and J by 3 bases, and 12 bases separated the two germline ends. The CDR3 length is 14 residues. CDR3: CASSFGGQIYEQYF. DNA of the CDR3: TGTGCCAGCAGTTTCGGAGGACAGATCTACGAGCAGTACTTC. The entire variable domain, with the rest obtained from reference TRBV28 and TRBJ2-7, is as follows: DVKVTQSSRYLVKRTGEKVFLECVQDMDHENMFWYRQDPGLGLRLIYFSYDVKMKEKGDIPEGYSVSREKKERFSLILESASTNQTSMYLCASSFGGQIYEQYFGPGTRLTVT.

The chain carries TRBV7-9 and TRBJ2-2, with 11 bases that match TRBD1. The length of the CDR3 is 15 residues. V shed 3 bases, J shed 7 bases, and the junction held 4 bases outside the gene matches. CDR1 SEHNR and CDR2 FQNEAQ come from the germline V gene (reference sequence). The DNA of the CDR3 is TGTGCCAGCAGCTTCGGACAGGGGGCCGGCGGGGAGCTGTTTTTT. Protein: CASSFGQGAGGELFF.

The chain couples TRBV19 to TRBJ2-7; 8 bases map to TRBD1. The CDR3 contains 15 residues. Unmatched junction bases numbered 6, after V lost 5 bases and J lost 0 bases. CDR1 is LNHDA, CDR2 SQIVND, per germline (reference sequence). In nucleotides, the CDR3 is TGTGCCAGTAGTCAACGACAGGGGAACTCCTACGAGCAGTACTTC. Its translation is CASSQRQGNSYEQYF.

The V gene is TRBV20-1, the J gene TRBJ2-5, with TRBD1 matching 11 bases. The CDR3 consists of 15 residues. Germline V CDR1 and CDR2: DFQATT, SNEGSKA (reference sequence). V lost 4 bases, J lost 5 bases, and 9 bases stayed unmatched. CDR3 coding DNA: TGCAGTGCTACAACCCCGGACAGGGGGCCGGAGACCCAGTACTTC. It specifies CSATTPDRGPETQYF.

This clonotype has ten or more counts. This chain joins TRBV7-2 and TRBJ1-1; no clear D gene. The germline gives CDR1 SGHTA, CDR2 FQGNSA. The CDR3 contains 14 residues. Trimming shortened V by 3 bases and J by 5 bases, and 13 bases separated the two germline ends. The DNA for the CDR3 is TGTGCCAGCAGCTTCACCCGGGTTGAGACTGAAGCTTTCTTT. It specifies CASSFTRVETEAFF. Drawing the rest from reference TRBV7-2 and TRBJ1-1, the complete variable domain is GAGVSQSPSNKVTEKGKDVELRCDPISGHTALYWYRQSLGQGLEFLIYFQGNSAPDKSGLPSDRFSAERTGGSVSTLTIQRTQQEDSAVYLCASSFTRVETEAFFGQGTRLTVV.

In this sample, this clonotype turned up a few times. The chain couples TRBV5-4 to TRBJ2-7; D uncertain. Germline assignment: CDR1 SGHNT and CDR2 YYREEE (reference sequence). The length of the CDR3 is 14 residues. The germline V and J ends were trimmed by 4 bases and 6 bases, with 17 bases remaining between them. CDR3 DNA: TGTGCCAGCAGCCCCGAACCTATGAGTCTCGAGCAGTACTTC. Translation gives CASSPEPMSLEQYF. Filled out from reference TRBV5-4 and TRBJ2-7, the complete variable domain reads ETGVTQSPTHLIKTRGQQVTLRCSSQSGHNTVSWYQQALGQGPQFIFQYYREEENGRGNFPPRFSGLQFPNYSSELNVNALELDDSALYLCASSPEPMSLEQYFGPGTRLTVT.

This clonotype appeared many times. CDR3 sequence: CASSPTKGVNQPQHF. CDR3 DNA: TGTGCCAGCAGTCCTACTAAGGGGGTCAATCAGCCCCAGCATTTT. The V and J genes are TRBV12-3 or TRBV12-4 and TRBJ1-5; tentatively, D is TRBD1 (6 bases). The CDR3 runs to 15 residues. Trimming took off 5 bases at V and 3 bases at J, with 14 bases between the two ends.

This clonotype was recorded many times. This rearrangement joins TRBV6-2 or TRBV6-3 to TRBJ2-3; 11 nucleotides match TRBD1. CDR3 length: 17 amino acids. The germline CDR1 and CDR2 sequences are MNHEY and SVGEGT. The trim removed 4 bases at V and 4 bases at J, leaving 10 bases unmatched. The CDR3, as DNA: TGTGCCAGCAGTTCCATTCCGGGACAGGGGGGTGCAGATACGCAGTATTTT. Translating gives CASSSIPGQGGADTQYF.

This clonotype was counted many times. J is TRBJ2-7 and V is TRBV6-2 or TRBV6-3; 13 bases line up with TRBD2. The CDR3 is 16 residues long. Germline-derived CDR1 and CDR2 are MNHEY and SVGEGT. J was trimmed by 6 bases and V by 3 bases; bases with no gene match: 8. The CDR3 nucleotides are TGTGCCAGCAGTTATTCCCTTGGACTAGCGGGAGTCGAGCAGTACTTC. This gives the protein CASSYSLGLAGVEQYF.

V is TRBV6-5 and J is TRBJ2-5; TRBD2 matches at 8 bases. Germline V lookup: CDR1 MNHEY, CDR2 SVGAGI. V was clipped by 0 bases and J by 1 base; unmatched bases: 10. CDR3 size: 18 residues. The CDR3 sequence: CASSYSGRITSGQETQYF. The CDR3 DNA is TGTGCCAGCAGTTACTCGGGACGCATTACTAGCGGCCAAGAGACCCAGTACTTC.

This clonotype was detected a few times. The V and J genes are TRBV7-3 and TRBJ2-7; 10 nucleotides line up with TRBD1. The germline V gene encodes CDR1 SGHTA and CDR2 FQGTGA. Losses at the gene ends were 5 bases for V and 6 bases for J; bases not matched to a gene: 13. The CDR3 runs 16 residues. The CDR3 DNA reads as TGTGCCAGCAGCCCAAATCCGGGACAGGGGCTTCGCGAGCAGTACTTC. Translation: CASSPNPGQGLREQYF.

Ten or more counts support this clonotype. The V gene is TRBV7-2, the J gene TRBJ2-5; D assignment may be TRBD1 or TRBD2 (5 bases each). Germline assignment: CDR1 SGHTA and CDR2 FQGNSA. The CDR3 has 16 amino acids. V lost 3 bases to trimming and J lost 1 base, with 15 bases between them. CDR3 amino acids: CASSFPGTRSQETQYF. CDR3 DNA sequence: TGTGCCAGCAGCTTCCCCGGGACCCGTAGCCAAGAGACCCAGTACTTC.

Of note for this clonotype: Just one base apart from a much larger clone, this may be a read error. The rearrangement uses TRBV5-1 and TRBJ2-7; 8 bases match TRBD1. Germline lookup yields CDR1 SGHRS and CDR2 YFSETQ. This CDR3 has 19 amino acids. DNA of the CDR3: TGCGTCAGCAGCTCATCCGGGACAGGTTCCCCTGCGGGCCTCTACGAGCAGTACTTC. Amino acid sequence: CVSSSSGTGSPAGLYEQYF.

This clonotype has just a few counts. The rearrangement uses TRBV19 and TRBJ2-2; D might be TRBD1 or TRBD2, each matching 5 bases. The germline V and J ends were trimmed by 6 bases and 2 bases, with 16 bases remaining between them. CDR1 and CDR2 (germline): LNHDA, SQIVND (reference sequence). The CDR3 runs 16 residues. For the CDR3, the DNA is TGTGCCAGTAGGGATGAGGGACGGATAAACACCGGGGAGCTGTTTTTT. Its translation: CASRDEGRINTGELFF.

This clonotype was seen only a few times. A single base separates this from a much larger clone, so it may be a read error. This chain links TRBV6-5 with TRBJ1-1; tentatively, D is TRBD1 (5 bases). The CDR3 runs 14 residues. Per the germline V gene, CDR1 is MNHEY and CDR2 is SVGAGI. V was pared by 2 bases and J by 2 bases, with 9 bases between. Written as DNA, the CDR3 is TGTGCCAGCAGTTACCGGGGGTTTAACACTGAAGCTTTCTTT. Residues: CASSYRGFNTEAFF.

The table lists this clonotype with many counts. This chain joins TRBV5-5 and TRBJ2-5, with TRBD1 matching 9 bases. With 5 bases clipped from V and 4 bases from J, the junction kept 9 bases outside the gene matches. This CDR3 spans 15 amino acids. Germline CDR1 is SGHKS and CDR2 is YYEKEE (reference sequence). CDR3 sequence: CASRLEQGAGETQYF. The DNA of the CDR3 is TGTGCCAGCAGGCTTGAACAGGGGGCTGGAGAGACCCAGTACTTC. Variable domain in full (rest from reference TRBV5-5 and TRBJ2-5): DAGVTQSPTHLIKTRGQQVTLRCSPISGHKSVSWYQQVLGQGPQFIFQYYEKEERGRGNFPDRFSARQFPNYSSELNVNALLLGDSALYLCASRLEQGAGETQYFGPGTRLLVL.

This clonotype was detected many times. The V gene is TRBV6-5, the J gene TRBJ2-7, with D perhaps TRBD1 (6 bases). Trimming stripped 2 bases from V and 2 bases from J, with 10 bases between. Germline values: CDR1 MNHEY, CDR2 SVGAGI. CDR3 length equals 14 residues. CDR3 sequence (DNA): TGTGCCAGCAGTTACAACAGGGATGCCTACGAGCAGTACTTC. Translated, it gives CASSYNRDAYEQYF.

The table lists this clonotype with many counts. The chain has TRBV11-2 and TRBJ2-7, with 13 positions matching TRBD2. Germline V gene lookup returns CDR1 SGHAT and CDR2 FQNNGV. The CDR3 covers 18 residues. The V and J ends lost 4 bases and 3 bases, in that order; junction bases with no gene match: 12. CDR3 DNA: TGTGCCAGCAGCTCTGGACTAGCGGGAGTCACCTACGGCTACGAGCAGTACTTC. This sequence encodes CASSSGLAGVTYGYEQYF. Full variable domain (outside the CDR3, taken from reference TRBV11-2 and TRBJ2-7): EAGVAQSPRYKIIEKRQSVAFWCNPISGHATLYWYQQILGQGPKLLIQFQNNGVVDDSQLPKDRFSAERLKGVDSTLKIQPAKLEDSAVYLCASSSGLAGVTYGYEQYFGPGTRLTVT.

V is TRBV19 and J is TRBJ1-1; 7 bases fit TRBD1. Germline V gene sequence: CDR1 LNHDA, CDR2 SQIVND (reference sequence). The CDR3 sequence is 14 residues long. V shed 5 bases and J 1 base; nucleotides not matched to a gene: 4. CDR3 nucleotide sequence: TGTGCCAGTAGTCGTACAGGGGCGAACACTGAAGCTTTCTTT. Translating it yields CASSRTGANTEAFF. Variable domain in full (rest from reference TRBV19 and TRBJ1-1): DGGITQSPKYLFRKEGQNVTLSCEQNLNHDAMYWYRQDPGQGLRLIYYSQIVNDFQKGDIAEGYSVSREKKESFPLTVTSAQKNPTAFYLCASSRTGANTEAFFGQGTRLTVV.

This clonotype was seen repeatedly, ten times or more. The genes are TRBV6-2 or TRBV6-3 and TRBJ1-2; D unresolved. The V end was cut by 7 bases, the J end by 1 base, with 10 bases between. Germline loops: CDR1 MNHEY, CDR2 SVGEGT. The CDR3 is made up of 13 amino acids. DNA of the CDR3: TGTGCCAGCAAGGAATGGAGTAACTATGGCTACACCTTC. It specifies CASKEWSNYGYTF.

This clonotype was detected a few times. This chain joins TRBV14 and TRBJ2-5, with D maybe TRBD1 (5 bases). The length of the CDR3 is 16 residues. Germline V gene sequence: CDR1 SGHDN, CDR2 FVKESK. V lost 0 bases to trimming and J lost 1 base, with 12 bases between them. The DNA for the CDR3 is TGTGCCAGCAGCCAAGAAGGAGTGGGGCTCCAAGAGACCCAGTACTTC. Amino acids: CASSQEGVGLQETQYF.

This clonotype appeared a few times. This chain joins TRBV11-3 and TRBJ1-1; no clear D. The CDR3 is 13 residues long. Trimming took 3 bases from V and 8 from J, leaving 13 bases between them. The germline V gene has CDR1 SGHNT and CDR2 YENEEA. CDR3 amino acids: CASSLGFRQEAFF. CDR3 coding DNA: TGTGCCAGCAGCTTGGGGTTTCGGCAGGAAGCTTTCTTT.

This clonotype appeared many times. The chain recombines TRBV29-1 with TRBJ2-7; D uncertain. Germline-derived CDR1 and CDR2 are SQVTM and ANQGSEA. V dropped 5 bases and J dropped 0 bases, with 14 bases sitting between them. This CDR3 is built from 14 residues. CDR3 nucleotide sequence: TGCAGCGTTAAAACTCAGATAGGCTCCTACGAGCAGTACTTC. This translates into CSVKTQIGSYEQYF.

The rearrangement links TRBV6-5 to TRBJ1-1; D gene ambiguous. This CDR3 is 14 amino acids long. Germline V CDR1 and CDR2: MNHEY, SVGAGI. Trimming cost V 0 bases and J 6 bases, with 11 bases left between them. This chain's CDR3 is CASSYSRTMSEAFF. The CDR3 coding sequence is TGTGCCAGCAGTTACTCGAGAACAATGTCTGAAGCTTTCTTT.

This clonotype was detected many times. V gene TRBV7-9 combines with J gene TRBJ1-2, with D maybe TRBD1 (5 bases). The CDR3 covers 14 residues. Trimming shortened V by 2 bases and J by 1 base, and 8 bases separated the two germline ends. Germline V lookup: CDR1 SEHNR, CDR2 FQNEAQ (reference sequence). The CDR3 nucleotides read TGTGCCAGCAGCTTAAGAGGGGATAACTATGGCTACACCTTC. As protein: CASSLRGDNYGYTF. Full variable domain (remainder filled in from reference TRBV7-9 and TRBJ1-2): DTGVSQNPRHKITKRGQNVTFRCDPISEHNRLYWYRQTLGQGPEFLTYFQNEAQLEKSRLLSDRFSAERPKGSFSTLEIQRTEQGDSAMYLCASSLRGDNYGYTFGSGTRLTVV.

In its sample, this clonotype was seen many times. This chain connects TRBV15 to TRBJ1-2; 7 nucleotides line up with TRBD1. Germline values: CDR1 LNHNV, CDR2 YYDKDF (reference sequence). V lost 0 bases and J lost 2; bases outside the gene matches: 9. The CDR3 length is 17 residues. This chain's CDR3 is CATSRDQAVTGNYGYTF. The CDR3 DNA is TGTGCCACCAGCAGAGATCAAGCTGTGACAGGGAACTATGGCTACACCTTC.

This sequence joins TRBV7-2 and TRBJ1-1; possible D gene TRBD1, 5 bases. The germline CDR1 and CDR2 sequences are SGHTA and FQGNSA. The CDR3 length is 12 residues. V was clipped by 2 bases and J by 11 bases, with 12 bases between them. CDR3 sequence: CASSLRQSVAFF. The CDR3 DNA is TGTGCCAGCAGCTTAAGACAGTCGGTGGCTTTCTTT.

This clonotype came up a few times. V gene TRBV10-3 combines with J gene TRBJ1-3; D not certain. The germline CDR1 and CDR2 sequences are ENHRY and SYGVKD. This CDR3 is 10 amino acids long. V lost 11 bases and J 4 bases, leaving 6 bases between the germline ends. CDR3 protein: CAAQGNTIYF. CDR3 bases: TGTGCCGCACAGGGAAACACCATATATTTT.

This clonotype came up a few times. This sequence may be a read error, since a much larger clone differs from it by one base. The genes are TRBV30 and TRBJ1-1, with D possibly matching TRBD1 (5 bases). The CDR3 has 14 amino acids. The germline V and J ends were trimmed by 5 bases and 1 base, with 14 bases remaining between them. The germline V gene has CDR1 GTSNPN and CDR2 SVGIG (reference sequence). The CDR3 sequence is CAWGTERGNTEAFF. For the CDR3, the DNA is TGTGCCTGGGGAACAGAGAGGGGGAACACTGAAGCTTTCTTT. Drawing the rest from reference TRBV30 and TRBJ1-1, the complete variable domain is SQTIHQWPATLVQPVGSPLSLECTVEGTSNPNLYWYRQAAGRGLQLLFYSVGIGQISSEVPQNLSASRPQDRQFILSSKKLLLSDSGFYLCAWGTERGNTEAFFGQGTRLTVV.

Details on this clonotype: A much larger clone differs by one base, so this may be a read error. The conserved phenylalanine or tryptophan is not found at the CDR3 terminus, so this likely reflects a read error. V usage is TRBV4-3 and J usage is TRBJ1-5; D ambiguous. Germline CDR1 LGHNA, CDR2 YSLEER. Trimming left V 0 bases short and J 7 bases short, with 7 bases between. The CDR3 has 13 amino acids. The CDR3 coding sequence is TGCGCCAGCAGCCAAGATCTTAGCCAGCCCCAGCATTTA. Protein sequence: CASSQDLSQPQHL.